This TCR beta chain was sequenced for a study of T cell responses to AZD1222 COVID-19 vaccine. Study details: Pooling covered second doses at about 4 or about 12 weeks. General observations from the study: Donors, mostly white British, included more females; clonal diversity was possibly underestimated. The peak T cell response came first, and repertoires were sampled only after it.

About this clone itself: Its antigen is unknown.

Trimming took off 2 bases at V and 8 bases at J, with 21 bases between the two ends. The CDR3 runs to 16 residues. CDR1 is MNHEY and CDR2 is SVGAGI in the germline V gene. Data came from immunoSEQ multiplex PCR; TCRdb stores just in-frame clones and leaves some out. The table includes 140,000 or so clones, roughly nine tenths detected once. Sequences were derived from peripheral blood, sampled on day 0 of AZD1222 vaccination. The chain employs TRBV6-5 and TRBJ1-2; D gene ambiguous. The clonotype originates from an adult in good health. The CDR3 sequence: CASSYDGSAGVLGYTF. Here the CDR3 DNA reads TGTGCCAGCAGTTACGACGGGTCCGCGGGCGTCTTAGGCTACACCTTC.